A selection of T cell receptor beta chains follows, all from one sample in a study of blood T cell repertoires in COVID-19. Generated by immunoSEQ multiplex PCR, the TCRdb table keeps only in-frame clones and is missing some. There are fewer than 250,000 clones in the sample; 90% occur only once, and less than 15% lies in the top ten. The material sequenced was PBMCs or T cells enriched from blood (not recorded which). Receptors originate from a man aged 30-40 years who had been exposed to COVID-19. CDR3s include the opening cysteine and the closing phenylalanine or tryptophan. A D gene is named only where the DNA matches it firmly. Part of the rows lack a size; the others show once, few, many or a class for expanded clones.

D: TRBD2
size: .
J: TRBJ2-7
V: TRBV9
DNA: TGTGCCAGCAGCGAGGGACTAGCGGGGGGTTACGAGCAGTACTTC
CDR3: CASSEGLAGGYEQYF

D: TRBD2
size: .
J: TRBJ2-1
V: TRBV25-1
DNA: TGTGCCAGCAGTCCCGAGGGAGCGGGGGTTTACAATGAGCAGTTCTTC
CDR3: CASSPEGAGVYNEQFF

D: TRBD1
size: .
J: TRBJ2-7
V: TRBV6-1
DNA: TGTGCCAGCAGTGAAGGGACAGGACCCTACGAGCAGTACTTC
CDR3: CASSEGTGPYEQYF

D: .
size: .
J: TRBJ1-2
V: TRBV7-9
DNA: TGTGCCAGCAGCTTAGTTGCCCTGGGGGACTACAATGGCTACACCTTC
CDR3: CASSLVALGDYNGYTF

D: TRBD2
size: .
J: TRBJ2-7
V: TRBV4-1
DNA: TGCGCCAGCAGCCAAGATCCGGGGGGCTACGAGCAGTACTTC
CDR3: CASSQDPGGYEQYF

D: TRBD1
size: few
J: TRBJ1-5
V: TRBV19
DNA: TGTGCCACCTCGGGACAGATCAGCAATCAGCCCCAGCATTTT
CDR3: CATSGQISNQPQHF

D: TRBD1
size: .
J: TRBJ2-7
V: TRBV19
DNA: TGTGCCAGTAGTTATACCGGGACAGTTTACGAGCAGTACTTC
CDR3: CASSYTGTVYEQYF

D: .
size: .
J: TRBJ1-1
V: TRBV5-8
DNA: TGTGCCAGCAGCTGGACCTTTGGGAGGGATATGAGTGAAGCTTTCTTT
CDR3: CASSWTFGRDMSEAFF

D: TRBD1
size: .
J: TRBJ1-5
V: TRBV3-1/TRBV3-2
DNA: TGTGCCAGCAGCCACTCTAGACAGGGAAATCAGCCCCAGCATTTT
CDR3: CASSHSRQGNQPQHF

D: .
size: .
J: TRBJ2-7
V: TRBV5-5
DNA: TGTGCCAGCAGCCCTCCGGGGGGCCTCTACGAGCAGTACTTC
CDR3: CASSPPGGLYEQYF

D: TRBD1
size: .
J: TRBJ1-2
V: TRBV12-5
DNA: TGTGCTAGTGCGGACAGGGGGATTGGTGGCTACACCTTC
CDR3: CASADRGIGGYTF

D: .
size: .
J: TRBJ2-3
V: TRBV4-1
DNA: TGCGCCAGCAGCTACCCCGCTGGAGGCACAGATACGCAGTATTTT
CDR3: CASSYPAGGTDTQYF

D: .
size: .
J: TRBJ2-1
V: TRBV3-1/TRBV3-2
DNA: TGTGCCAGCAGCCAAGCTTGGGGCGGGGGCCAGGGCAATGAGCAGTTCTTC
CDR3: CASSQAWGGGQGNEQFF

D: TRBD1
size: .
J: TRBJ2-2
V: TRBV19
DNA: TGTGCCAGTAGTATATCTTTTTTAGGGACAGGGTTCACCGGGGAGCTGTTTTTT
CDR3: CASSISFLGTGFTGELFF

D: TRBD1
size: few
J: TRBJ2-7
V: TRBV19
DNA: TGTGCCAGTAGCCCCGTCGGGACAGCGTACGAGCAGTACTTC
CDR3: CASSPVGTAYEQYF

D: TRBD1
size: .
J: TRBJ1-2
V: TRBV5-1
DNA: TGCGCCAGCAGCCCGGGGACAGCCAACTATGGCTACACCTTC
CDR3: CASSPGTANYGYTF

D: TRBD1
size: .
J: TRBJ2-4
V: TRBV12-5
DNA: TGTGCTAGTGGTTTGGAGGGACAGGGGGTATACATTCAGTACTTC
CDR3: CASGLEGQGVYIQYF

D: TRBD1
size: .
J: TRBJ2-7
V: TRBV7-9
DNA: TGTGCCAGCAGCTCCGTGCTCGGGACAGGCTACGAGCAGTACTTC
CDR3: CASSSVLGTGYEQYF

D: TRBD1
size: .
J: TRBJ1-5
V: TRBV24-1
DNA: TGTGCCACCAGTGAAGGGGGCCAAGGCAATCAGCCCCAGCATTTT
CDR3: CATSEGGQGNQPQHF

D: TRBD2
size: .
J: TRBJ2-1
V: TRBV9
DNA: TGTGCCAGCAGCGGGCCTACTAGCGGGCTCTACAATGAGCAGTTCTTC
CDR3: CASSGPTSGLYNEQFF

D: TRBD2
size: .
J: TRBJ2-3
V: TRBV20-1
DNA: TGCAGTGCTAGTTCCGGGGGGGGCACAGATACGCAGTATTTT
CDR3: CSASSGGGTDTQYF

D: TRBD2
size: once
J: TRBJ2-1
V: TRBV9
DNA: TGTGCCAGCAGCGGCGTCAACTCCGGGACTAGTCAGTTCTTC
CDR3: CASSGVNSGTSQFF

D: TRBD1
size: .
J: TRBJ1-4
V: TRBV7-3
DNA: TGTGCCAGCAGCTCTACAGGGGGAACTAATGAAAAACTGTTTTTT
CDR3: CASSSTGGTNEKLFF

D: TRBD1
size: .
J: TRBJ2-3
V: TRBV11-3
DNA: TGTGCCAGCAGCTTAGGACGGGACAGGAGCACAGATACGCAGTATTTT
CDR3: CASSLGRDRSTDTQYF

D: .
size: few
J: TRBJ1-5
V: TRBV3-1/TRBV3-2
DNA: TGTGCCAGCAGCCAAGGAGGGCAGAGCAATCAGCCCCAGCATTTT
CDR3: CASSQGGQSNQPQHF

D: TRBD2
size: .
J: TRBJ2-5
V: TRBV29-1
DNA: TGCAGCGTTGAACGTAGCGGGGGGGCCCCCCAAGAGACCCAGTACTTC
CDR3: CSVERSGGAPQETQYF

D: .
size: .
J: TRBJ1-3
V: TRBV13
DNA: TGTGCCAGCAGCTTAAGATACGGGAAGGCAGACTCTGGAAACACCATATATTTT
CDR3: CASSLRYGKADSGNTIYF

D: .
size: .
J: TRBJ1-6
V: TRBV7-7
DNA: TGTGCCAGCAATCTTAGGAGTGGGGGGACCTCCTATAATTCACCCCTCCACTTT
CDR3: CASNLRSGGTSYNSPLHF

D: .
size: .
J: TRBJ2-1
V: TRBV11-1
DNA: TGTGCCAGCAGCTTCAAAGGGGACAATGAGCAGTTCTTC
CDR3: CASSFKGDNEQFF

D: .
size: .
J: TRBJ1-6
V: TRBV6-2/TRBV6-3
DNA: TGTGCCAGCAGTTACGGGCAGAGGGATTCACCCCTCCACTTT
CDR3: CASSYGQRDSPLHF

D: TRBD1
size: .
J: TRBJ1-5
V: TRBV10-2
DNA: TGCGCCAGCAGTTCCCACCCACAGGGGGTAGGCAATCAGCCCCAGCATTTT
CDR3: CASSSHPQGVGNQPQHF

D: TRBD1
size: .
J: TRBJ1-1
V: TRBV6-2/TRBV6-3
DNA: TGTGCCAGCAGTCGACAGGGGGCTGAAGCTTTCTTT
CDR3: CASSRQGAEAFF